This note documents a single T cell receptor beta chain sequence. The target antigen is unknown. The length of the CDR3 is 15 residues. Germline CDR1 MNHNY, CDR2 SVGAGI (reference sequence). J lost 3 bases, V lost 8 bases, and 9 bases had no gene match. This record comes from a study of cytomegalovirus exposure and HLA in healthy donors. PCR employed 60 Vbeta and 13 Jbeta primers. Method: immunoSEQ multiplex PCR; TCRdb's copy keeps in-frame clones and lacks some. This sample has 150,000 or so clones, with around 79% found just once. General study findings and limits: Later analysis reportedly placed an Asian-associated ancestry cluster below the roughly 700-donor mean in N-insertions. Per published accounts, TCR beta sequences correctly predicted the HLA-A and HLA-B alleles of most subjects.

This clonotype was sampled from a man between 18 and 35 years old in good health and CMV-seronegative. V is TRBV6-6 and J is TRBJ2-3, with 9 positions matching TRBD2. Specimen: PBMCs. The DNA for the CDR3 is TGTGCCAGCGGTTTTCTAGCGGGGACTACAGATACGCAGTATTTT. Protein product: CASGFLAGTTDTQYF.